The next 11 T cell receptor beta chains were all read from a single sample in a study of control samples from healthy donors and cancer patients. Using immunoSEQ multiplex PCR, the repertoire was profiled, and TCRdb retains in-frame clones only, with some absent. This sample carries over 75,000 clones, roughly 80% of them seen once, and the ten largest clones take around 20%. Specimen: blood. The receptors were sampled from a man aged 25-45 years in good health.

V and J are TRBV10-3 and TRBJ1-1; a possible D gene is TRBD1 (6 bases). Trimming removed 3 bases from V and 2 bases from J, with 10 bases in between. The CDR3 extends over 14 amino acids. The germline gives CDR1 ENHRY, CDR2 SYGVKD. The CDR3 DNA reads TGTGCCATCAGTGAACTGGACAGTAACACTGAAGCTTTCTTT. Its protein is CAISELDSNTEAFF.

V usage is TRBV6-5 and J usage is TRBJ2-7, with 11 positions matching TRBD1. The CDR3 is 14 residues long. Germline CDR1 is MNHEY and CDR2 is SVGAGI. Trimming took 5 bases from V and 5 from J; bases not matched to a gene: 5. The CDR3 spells CASSRDRGVDEQYF. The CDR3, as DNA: TGTGCCAGCAGTAGGGACAGGGGGGTCGACGAGCAGTACTTC.

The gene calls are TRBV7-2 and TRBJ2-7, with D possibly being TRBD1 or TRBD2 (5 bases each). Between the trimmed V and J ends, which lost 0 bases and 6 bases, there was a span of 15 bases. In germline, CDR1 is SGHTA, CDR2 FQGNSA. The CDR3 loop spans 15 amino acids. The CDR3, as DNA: TGTGCCAGCAGCTTAGCCTCGTTCGAGGGGCTCGAGCAGTACTTC. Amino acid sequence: CASSLASFEGLEQYF.

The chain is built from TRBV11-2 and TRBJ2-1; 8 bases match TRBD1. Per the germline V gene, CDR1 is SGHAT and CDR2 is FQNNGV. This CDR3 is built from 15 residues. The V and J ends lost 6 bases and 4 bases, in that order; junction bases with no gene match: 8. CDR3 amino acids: CASRSLRGPYNEQFF. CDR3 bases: TGTGCCAGCAGGTCCCTCAGGGGGCCTTACAATGAGCAGTTCTTC. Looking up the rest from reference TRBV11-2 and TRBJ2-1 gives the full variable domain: EAGVAQSPRYKIIEKRQSVAFWCNPISGHATLYWYQQILGQGPKLLIQFQNNGVVDDSQLPKDRFSAERLKGVDSTLKIQPAKLEDSAVYLCASRSLRGPYNEQFFGPGTRLTVL.

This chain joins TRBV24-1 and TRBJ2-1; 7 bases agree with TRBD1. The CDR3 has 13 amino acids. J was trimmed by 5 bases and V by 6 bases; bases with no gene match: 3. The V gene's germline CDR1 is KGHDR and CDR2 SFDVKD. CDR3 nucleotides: TGTGCCACCAGTCCGGACAGGAACAATGAGCAGTTCTTC. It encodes CATSPDRNNEQFF.

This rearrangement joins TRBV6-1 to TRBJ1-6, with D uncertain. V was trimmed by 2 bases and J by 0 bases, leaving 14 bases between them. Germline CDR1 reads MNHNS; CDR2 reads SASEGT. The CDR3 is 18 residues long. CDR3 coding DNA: TGTGCCAGCAGTGAACCTGGGCGGGTTAGCTCCTATAATTCACCCCTCCACTTT. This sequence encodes CASSEPGRVSSYNSPLHF.

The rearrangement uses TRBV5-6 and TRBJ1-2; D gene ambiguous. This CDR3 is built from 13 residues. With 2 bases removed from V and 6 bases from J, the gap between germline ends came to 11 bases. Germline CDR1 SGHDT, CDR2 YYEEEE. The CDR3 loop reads CASSFSENDGYTF. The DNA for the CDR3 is TGTGCCAGCAGCTTCTCAGAAAACGATGGCTACACCTTC.

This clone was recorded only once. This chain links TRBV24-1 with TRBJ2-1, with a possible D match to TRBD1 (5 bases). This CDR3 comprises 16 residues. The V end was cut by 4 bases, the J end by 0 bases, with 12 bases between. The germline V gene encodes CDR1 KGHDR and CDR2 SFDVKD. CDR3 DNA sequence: TGTGCCACCAGTGACCAGACAGTTCTCTCCTACAATGAGCAGTTCTTC. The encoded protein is CATSDQTVLSYNEQFF.

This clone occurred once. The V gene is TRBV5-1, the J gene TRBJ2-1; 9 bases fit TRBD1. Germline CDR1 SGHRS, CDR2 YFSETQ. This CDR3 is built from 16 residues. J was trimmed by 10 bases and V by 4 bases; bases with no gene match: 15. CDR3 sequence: CASSGRGRTGVEEQFF. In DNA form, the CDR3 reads TGCGCCAGCAGCGGCCGAGGAAGGACAGGGGTTGAGGAGCAGTTCTTC.

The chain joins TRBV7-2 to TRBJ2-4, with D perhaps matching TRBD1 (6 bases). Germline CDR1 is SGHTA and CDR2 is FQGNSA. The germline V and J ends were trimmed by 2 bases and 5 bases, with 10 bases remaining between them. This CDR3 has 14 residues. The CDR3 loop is CASSLTGSENIQYF. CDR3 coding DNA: TGTGCCAGCAGCTTAACAGGGTCTGAAAACATTCAGTACTTC.

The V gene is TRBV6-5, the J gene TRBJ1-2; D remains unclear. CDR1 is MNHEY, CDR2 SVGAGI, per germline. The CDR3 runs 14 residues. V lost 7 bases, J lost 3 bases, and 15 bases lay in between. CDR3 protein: CASTKAGSHYGYTF. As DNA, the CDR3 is TGTGCCAGCACCAAAGCGGGCAGCCACTATGGCTACACCTTC.